The 25 T cell receptor beta chains given below trace back to one sample, sequenced in a study of T cell responses to AZD1222 COVID-19 vaccine. Method: immunoSEQ multiplex PCR; TCRdb's copy keeps in-frame clones and lacks some. The table lists about 120,000 clones, roughly 84% of them singletons, with less than 8% in the top ten. Here the sequenced sample was peripheral blood, taken on day 0 of AZD1222 vaccination. The receptors here all came from an adult in good health.

The V and J genes are TRBV16 and TRBJ1-1; D call uncertain. CDR1 and CDR2 (germline): KGHSY, FQNENV. The germline V and J ends were trimmed by 0 bases and 10 bases, with 21 bases remaining between them. This CDR3 contains 16 residues. The CDR3 reads CASSQSRVVVVEGAFF. The CDR3, as DNA: TGTGCCAGCAGCCAATCACGGGTAGTAGTCGTTGAGGGAGCTTTCTTT.

The chain couples TRBV28 to TRBJ1-2; no clear D gene. V gave up 9 bases and J gave up 5 bases, with 25 bases separating them. Germline assignment: CDR1 MDHEN and CDR2 SYDVKM. This CDR3 has 16 residues. This chain's CDR3 is CASNGLKVPSSYGYTF. The CDR3 region has the DNA TGTGCCAGTAACGGGCTAAAGGTTCCGTCGAGTTATGGCTACACCTTC.

This clone was picked up one time. The V gene is TRBV7-3, the J gene TRBJ2-3; 10 nucleotides align to TRBD2. Germline V gene sequence: CDR1 SGHTA, CDR2 FQGTGA. The CDR3 consists of 17 residues. The V segment lost 5 bases and the J segment 7 bases; nucleotides outside the gene matches: 15. Written as DNA, the CDR3 is TGTGCCAGCAGCCGGAGCGGGGGGGCAACGGGGACAAATACGCAGTATTTT. Translated, it gives CASSRSGGATGTNTQYF.

The chain combines TRBV5-1 with TRBJ2-7; 7 bases align to TRBD1. The CDR3 length is 13 residues. The V gene end was trimmed by 4 bases and the J gene end by 2 bases; junction bases not matched to a gene: 3. Looked up from germline, CDR1 is SGHRS and CDR2 is YFSETQ. Here the CDR3 DNA reads TGCGCCAGCAGCACAGGGGACACCTACGAGCAGTACTTC. This gives the protein CASSTGDTYEQYF.

The chain uses TRBV2 and TRBJ2-7; TRBD1 matches 7 bases. V was pared by 5 bases and J by 1 base, with 5 bases of the junction left unmatched. The CDR3 totals 14 residues. The germline V gene has CDR1 SNHLY and CDR2 FYNNEI. CDR3 protein: CASSPDRSSYEQYF. CDR3 in DNA: TGTGCCAGCAGTCCGGACAGGAGTTCCTACGAGCAGTACTTC.

The V and J genes are TRBV10-1 and TRBJ1-3; TRBD1 agrees at 8 bases. The CDR3 contains 14 residues. Losses at the gene ends were 8 bases for V and 0 bases for J; bases not matched to a gene: 3. Germline CDR1 reads WNHNN; CDR2 reads SYGVQD (reference sequence). The CDR3 region is CASYQGASGNTIYF. The CDR3 DNA reads as TGCGCCAGCTACCAGGGGGCCTCTGGAAACACCATATATTTT.

The chain carries TRBV29-1 and TRBJ1-1, with D hard to call. The V end was cut by 7 bases, the J end by 2 bases, with 11 bases between. CDR1 and CDR2 from the germline V gene are SQVTM and ANQGSEA. The CDR3 sequence is 12 residues long. The DNA for the CDR3 is TGCAGCGCCAGAAAACCTAACACTGAAGCTTTCTTT. It specifies CSARKPNTEAFF.

The chain recombines TRBV25-1 with TRBJ2-7, with no clear D. V lost 3 bases to trimming and J lost 5 bases, with 11 bases between them. Per the germline V gene, CDR1 is MGHDK and CDR2 is SYGVNS. The CDR3 is 13 residues long. The CDR3 here is CASSDGSFDEQYF. In DNA, the CDR3 is TGTGCCAGCAGTGATGGGTCCTTCGACGAGCAGTACTTC.

The chain uses TRBV5-1 and TRBJ1-1, with D perhaps TRBD1 (5 bases). The CDR3 is 16 amino acids. Germline V gene sequence: CDR1 SGHRS, CDR2 YFSETQ. V lost 4 bases, J lost 1 base, and 17 bases lay in between. The CDR3 spells CASSPGHVGGNTEAFF. The CDR3 bases are TGCGCCAGCAGCCCAGGACACGTCGGAGGGAACACTGAAGCTTTCTTT.

This clone came up once. The chain carries TRBV6-5 and TRBJ1-2; 8 bases line up with TRBD1. Germline V gene data show CDR1 as MNHEY and CDR2 as SVGAGI. CDR3 length equals 15 residues. Trimming cost V 2 bases and J 6 bases; bases outside gene matches: 8. CDR3 nucleotide sequence: TGTGCCAGCAGTTACCAGGACAGGGATCACGATGGCTACACCTTC. Its translation: CASSYQDRDHDGYTF.

The J gene is TRBJ1-2, the V gene TRBV19; 9 nucleotides align to TRBD1. J was trimmed by 3 bases and V by 10 bases; bases with no gene match: 15. The germline V gene has CDR1 LNHDA and CDR2 SQIVND (reference sequence). The CDR3 loop spans 16 amino acids. CDR3 in DNA: TGTGCCACACGACCTCTGGGGGACAGGGCTGACTATGGCTACACCTTC. The encoded protein is CATRPLGDRADYGYTF. Complete variable domain (other parts from reference TRBV19 and TRBJ1-2): DGGITQSPKYLFRKEGQNVTLSCEQNLNHDAMYWYRQDPGQGLRLIYYSQIVNDFQKGDIAEGYSVSREKKESFPLTVTSAQKNPTAFYLCATRPLGDRADYGYTFGSGTRLTVV.

The rearrangement uses TRBV18 and TRBJ1-1, with D possibly matching TRBD1 (5 bases). This CDR3 is 13 amino acids long. Germline V gene data show CDR1 as KGHSH and CDR2 as LQKENI. The V and J ends lost 1 base and 11 bases respectively, with 14 bases between them. The CDR3 reads CASSPRQGDWAFF. The CDR3 DNA is TGTGCCAGCTCACCACGGCAGGGAGATTGGGCTTTCTTT. Filled out from reference TRBV18 and TRBJ1-1, the complete variable domain reads NAGVMQNPRHLVRRRGQEARLRCSPMKGHSHVYWYRQLPEEGLKFMVYLQKENIIDESGMPKERFSAEFPKEGPSILRIQQVVRGDSAAYFCASSPRQGDWAFFGQGTRLTVV.

This rearrangement joins TRBV5-1 to TRBJ1-2; 8 positions match TRBD1. The CDR3 length is 15 residues. CDR1 and CDR2 from the germline V gene are SGHRS and YFSETQ. The junction had 9 bases not matched to a gene; V was cut back by 4 bases and J by 4 bases. The CDR3 bases are TGCGCCAGCAGCCCCGGACAGGGTTCAGGCTATGGCTACACCTTC. The encoded protein is CASSPGQGSGYGYTF. Based on the CDR3 plus reference TRBV5-1 and TRBJ1-2, the full variable domain is KAGVTQTPRYLIKTRGQQVTLSCSPISGHRSVSWYQQTPGQGLQFLFEYFSETQRNKGNFPGRFSGRQFSNSRSEMNVSTLELGDSALYLCASSPGQGSGYGYTFGSGTRLTVV.

This sequence joins TRBV28 and TRBJ2-7; 8 bases align to TRBD1. This CDR3 is built from 16 residues. Germline-derived CDR1 and CDR2 are MDHEN and SYDVKM. J lost 2 bases, V lost 1 base, and 7 bases had no gene match. The CDR3 bases are TGTGCCAGCAGTTTATTACAGGGGGTAGGGGCCTACGAGCAGTACTTC. Its translation is CASSLLQGVGAYEQYF.

V gene TRBV6-5 combines with J gene TRBJ2-3, with TRBD2 matching over 12 bases. V gave up 5 bases and J gave up 2 bases; unmatched junction bases: 2. CDR3 size: 15 residues. Germline V gene lookup returns CDR1 MNHEY and CDR2 SVGAGI. CDR3 nucleotide sequence: TGTGCCAGCAGTCGACTAGCGGGGGACACAGATACGCAGTATTTT. Amino acid sequence: CASSRLAGDTDTQYF.

The rearrangement joins TRBV12-3 or TRBV12-4 to TRBJ1-2, with TRBD1 as a possible D gene (6 bases). V was pared by 8 bases and J by 1 base, with 11 bases between. The CDR3 is made up of 13 amino acids. CDR3 region: CASVLQGNYGYTF. The CDR3 bases are TGTGCCAGCGTCCTACAGGGTAACTATGGCTACACCTTC.

The rearrangement uses TRBV18 and TRBJ1-1; 9 nucleotides align to TRBD1. Losses at the gene ends were 3 bases for V and 4 bases for J; bases not matched to a gene: 3. CDR1 and CDR2 from the germline V gene are KGHSH and LQKENI. The CDR3 covers 14 residues. CDR3 sequence reads: CASSPTGGSTEAFF. CDR3 bases: TGTGCCAGCTCACCGACAGGGGGGAGCACTGAAGCTTTCTTT.

In its sample, this clone was seen a few times. The J gene is TRBJ1-1, the V gene TRBV6-4; 9 nucleotides align to TRBD1. The CDR3 totals 13 residues. Unmatched junction bases numbered 3, after V lost 6 bases and J lost 4 bases. Germline-derived CDR1 and CDR2 are MRHNA and SNTAGT. Written as DNA, the CDR3 is TGTGCCAGCAGAGAGACAGGGGGCACTGAAGCTTTCTTT. It translates to CASRETGGTEAFF.

V gene TRBV18 combines with J gene TRBJ1-6; D gene ambiguous. Trimming removed 6 bases from V and 5 bases from J, with 11 bases in between. The V gene's germline CDR1 is KGHSH and CDR2 LQKENI. The length of the CDR3 is 14 residues. CDR3 coding DNA: TGTGCCAGCTCCCCCCAGGCGGATAATTCACCCCTCCACTTT. Translation gives CASSPQADNSPLHF.

This chain joins TRBV4-1 and TRBJ1-5; D possibly corresponds to TRBD1 (5 bases). Germline lookup yields CDR1 MGHRA and CDR2 YSYEKL. With 2 bases removed from V and 0 bases from J, the gap between germline ends came to 11 bases. The CDR3 is 16 residues long. CDR3 protein: CASSQRGDGSNQPQHF. CDR3 sequence (DNA): TGCGCCAGCAGCCAACGAGGGGACGGTAGCAATCAGCCCCAGCATTTT.

This rearrangement joins TRBV9 to TRBJ2-7; D is uncertain. V was pared by 0 bases and J by 0 bases, with 7 bases between. The CDR3 loop spans 14 amino acids. Germline CDR1 SGDLS, CDR2 YYNGEE. Here the CDR3 reads CASSVAGLSYEQYF. The CDR3 coding sequence is TGTGCCAGCAGCGTAGCGGGCCTCTCCTACGAGCAGTACTTC.

The V and J genes are TRBV5-1 and TRBJ2-3, with D tentatively TRBD1 or TRBD2 (5 bases each). Germline assignment: CDR1 SGHRS and CDR2 YFSETQ. The CDR3 length is 15 residues. V lost 4 bases, J lost 0 bases, and 12 bases lay in between. The CDR3 region has the DNA TGCGCCAGCAGCGAGTTCGGGGCTAGCACAGATACGCAGTATTTT. Translated: CASSEFGASTDTQYF. The full variable domain, its missing parts supplied by reference TRBV5-1 and TRBJ2-3, is KAGVTQTPRYLIKTRGQQVTLSCSPISGHRSVSWYQQTPGQGLQFLFEYFSETQRNKGNFPGRFSGRQFSNSRSEMNVSTLELGDSALYLCASSEFGASTDTQYFGPGTRLTVL.

This chain joins TRBV2 and TRBJ2-5, with D perhaps given as TRBD1 or TRBD2 (6 bases each). The germline V and J ends were trimmed by 7 bases and 10 bases, with 16 bases remaining between them. The CDR3 has 12 amino acids. The germline CDR1 and CDR2 sequences are SNHLY and FYNNEI. The DNA for the CDR3 is TGTGCCAGCAACGACAGGTCCGGGAGCCAGTACTTC. Translating it yields CASNDRSGSQYF.

In DNA, the CDR3 is TGTGCCAGCAGTACACCGGGACAGGGGACCCACGAGCAGTACTTC. Its translation is CASSTPGQGTHEQYF. This sequence joins TRBV27 and TRBJ2-7, with 10 bases lining up with TRBD1. CDR1 MNHEY and CDR2 SMNVEV come from the germline V gene (reference sequence). There are 15 residues in the CDR3. After removal of 5 bases from V and 5 bases from J, the junction contained 9 bases not matched to a gene.

This chain links TRBV7-8 with TRBJ2-5; D possibly corresponds to TRBD2 (5 bases). The CDR3 has 15 amino acids. Trimming pared 1 base from V and 5 bases from J, leaving 14 bases between. CDR1 SGHVS and CDR2 FQNEAQ come from the germline V gene. The CDR3 coding sequence is TGTGCCAGCAGCTTAGTCCCTAGCATGGGGGAGACCCAGTACTTC. Encoded protein: CASSLVPSMGETQYF.